Described below is a single T cell receptor beta chain sequence and its context. Its target is not known. Sequence at one end of the junction differs from germline and may be a read error. The entry originates in a study of cytomegalovirus exposure and HLA in healthy donors. CDR3 size: 16 residues. CDR1 and CDR2 (germline): WNHNN, SYGVQD (reference sequence). Findings of the study overall: In a later analysis, TCR beta V- and J-gene trimming was associated with a missense DCLRE1C variant. Later analysis identified several of the most significant clusters that appeared linked to common viral pathogens.

Primers: 60 Vbeta forward and 13 Jbeta reverse. Data came from immunoSEQ multiplex PCR; TCRdb stores just in-frame clones and leaves some out. Of approximately 120,000 clones in the sample, about 85% were seen once. The chain is built from TRBV10-1 and TRBJ2-3; TRBD2 is a possible D gene (6 bases). Sequences were obtained from PBMCs. The TCR sequence derives from a man between 18 and 35 years old in good health and CMV-seropositive. As DNA, the CDR3 is TGCGTCAGCAGTGATAGAGCGGCAGGAGGGTTAGATACGCAGTATTTT. This translates into CVSSDRAAGGLDTQYF.